Sequencing of this T cell receptor (beta chain) was carried out in a study of shared clonotypes between healthy human individuals (TCRdb year 2020). Regarding the research as a whole: Two women and a few men aged 18 to 49 years were included in the cohort. For each donor, three plates each were used for CD4 naive and CD4 memory, two plates were used for CD8 naive, and one plate was used for CD8 memory. Different laboratories and diverse techniques were used to prepare libraries and sequence TCR repertoires, to increase sequencing depth and limit assay-specific biases. Per donor, leukapheresis produced somewhere between about 0.94 and 9.5 billion PBMCs. The study deeply sequenced blood TCR repertoires of about 5 healthy adults to estimate repertoire size and the extent of clonotype sharing between individuals.

Spanning cysteine to phenylalanine, the CDR3 consists of 12 amino acids. CDR3 DNA is the only sequence kept; it has 36 bases, read in frame from the first base. V loses 6 bases, J loses 4 bases, and the germline ends lie 7 bases apart. The CDR1 and CDR2 encoded by the germline V gene are MNHEY and SVGAGI. This clone came up once. This clone's antigen is unknown. Base qualities are missing; no much larger clone stands one base away. Healthy HIV-negative adults with no recently reported acute infections or vaccinations were included as donors. Every donor was a Caucasian adult residing in Nashville, Tennessee, USA. CD4+ T cells were enriched by magnetic negative selection; naive cells were then positively selected on CD45RA, and the negative fraction formed the memory subset. After blood collection by leukapheresis, PBMCs were isolated using Ficoll-Histopaque density gradient centrifugation and then cryopreserved in the vapor phase of liquid nitrogen. Analytical flow cytometry was used to check the purity and quantity of each magnetically sorted T cell population. Genomic DNA was isolated from every sorted fraction and measured by UV absorbance on a Nanodrop 2000c.

TCR CDR3 regions were amplified from genomic DNA by multiplex PCR using the deep immunoSEQ assay. Extracted genomic DNA from each cell subset was spread evenly across all wells of several immunoSEQ 96-well plates, with each plate serving as a replicate. For sorted subsets, each replicate PCR was loaded with 150 to 250 ng genomic DNA, equivalent to about 30,000 T cell genomes. Purified libraries were quantified with a Qubit 3.0 fluorometer, sized on a Bioanalyzer 2100, and re-quantified with the KAPA Library Quantification kit. Every immunoSEQ 96-well plate was sequenced on a separate single-read 150-cycle Illumina NextSeq 550 flow cell. Per the source publication's procedure: Because the immunoSEQ output included only junctional sequences and no quality scores, the filtering could not be the same as the filtering used for full-length reads. Sequences were annotated with PyIR, a Python wrapper for IgBLAST v1.9, using IMGT germline references to assign V/J genes and CDR3. Reads were removed for weak V/J assignments (E-value above 1e-6), missing CDR3, stop codons, out-of-frame junctions, or ambiguous translated residues. A V3J clonotype was defined by an identical inferred V gene, J gene, and CDR3 amino acid sequence. To compute the percentage overlap between repertoires, the number of shared unique clonotypes was divided by the size of the smaller repertoire. RTK rarefaction, the Chao1 estimator, and Recon v2.1 estimates of unobserved clonotypes were used to assess repertoire richness. For all TCRbeta clonotypes obtained by the gDNA method from a handful of donors, generation probabilities were computed with OLGA. In TCRdb, the immuneACCESS table is reduced to in-frame sequences with V and J assigned. These tables do not hold every clone; where another copy was compared, an unresolved V gene accounts for under half, and the others remain unexplained. D and trimming come from the DNA, and the V and J calls and clone size come from that table. Within this sample are more than 2 million clones, with about 95% of them counted one time only. The ten top clones hold roughly 0.13% of the sample.

Broader findings and caveats from the paper: Clonotypes shared by all four sorted-subset donors showed higher generation probabilities than non-shared clonotypes. Sharing across a handful of donors was observed for around 4.8% of naive CD4, 3% to 3.5% of naive CD8, 2% to 2.5% of memory CD4, and roughly 0.4% of memory CD8 clonotypes. Rarefaction of sorted-subset datasets indicated incomplete sequencing despite the large sequencing depth. Based on pairwise subsampling, the degree of clonotype sharing among donors was expected to be affected by sequencing depth. The genetic and exposure-history diversity represented was limited by the small number of donors. Naive subsets generally had larger estimated clonotype richness than memory subsets did. Sampling was limited to blood, and TCR repertoires in tissue likely differ from TCR repertoires in blood.

The V and J segments used are TRBV6-5 and TRBJ1-5, with no confidently assigned D gene. The origin of this receptor is a man aged 18 to 35 in good health. Source material: naive CD4+ T cells sorted from blood. The cell subset or site tag for this specimen amounts to: CD45RA+ positively selected. The DNA sequence is TGTGCCAGCAGGGCGGCTAATCAGCCCCAGCATTTT. The encoded protein is CASRAANQPQHF.